Here is one T cell receptor beta chain with its context. Its antigen is unknown. CDR3 length equals 14 residues. CDR1 and CDR2 (germline): KGHDR, SFDVKD. Trimming stripped 1 base from V and 7 bases from J, with 12 bases between. This sample is part of a study of T cell repertoires in cytomegalovirus infection. Study background: Both CMV infection and a matching HLA type were indicated by public TCR beta signatures.

TCRdb reprocessed the reads with MiXCR, giving one entry per CDR3 protein. Among some 150,000 distinct CDR3 sequences listed, less than 25% were seen once. Study-level results: The cumulative frequency of public TCR beta families distinguished individuals who carried CMV together with the relevant HLA. In two of eight donors, the top clonotype was HLA-C-restricted CMV-specific.

The sequencing sample was made of PBMCs. V is TRBV24-1 and J is TRBJ2-5, with D possibly matching TRBD1 (5 bases). This receptor was identified in a human donor in good health (CMV status not recorded). Some clones in this sample may be carry-over from other donors' samples. DNA for the CDR3: TGTGCCACCAGTGATTTAGACAGTGGGGCGACCCAGTACTTC. It is translated as CATSDLDSGATQYF.